One sample yielded the 26 T cell receptor beta chains listed below, sequenced in a study of blood T cell repertoires in COVID-19. Some clones are missing from TCRdb's copy, which holds only in-frame ones; the method was immunoSEQ multiplex PCR. The table lists around 170,000 clones, roughly three quarters of them singletons. Sequences were obtained from PBMCs or T cells enriched from blood (not recorded which). These receptors were collected from a man aged 60 to 75 who had been exposed to COVID-19.

V and J are TRBV27 and TRBJ2-5; 13 bases line up with TRBD2. Germline lookup yields CDR1 MNHEY and CDR2 SMNVEV (reference sequence). V was clipped by 4 bases and J by 0 bases; unmatched bases: 5. CDR3 length: 17 amino acids. DNA of the CDR3: TGTGCCAGCAGTTCATACGGGACTAGCGGGGACCAAGAGACCCAGTACTTC. The encoded protein is CASSSYGTSGDQETQYF.

The rearrangement joins TRBV4-3 to TRBJ1-5; no firm D call. The germline V gene encodes CDR1 LGHNA and CDR2 YSLEER. The CDR3 has 13 residues. With 3 bases removed from V and 7 bases from J, the gap between germline ends came to 10 bases. The CDR3 sequence is CASSHSLSQPQHF. In DNA, the CDR3 is TGCGCCAGCAGCCACTCTCTTTCCCAGCCCCAGCATTTT.

The V gene is TRBV27, the J gene TRBJ1-4; D perhaps matches TRBD1 (6 bases). Germline CDR1 is MNHEY and CDR2 is SMNVEV (reference sequence). V gave up 3 bases and J gave up 10 bases, with 18 bases separating them. The CDR3 is 15 amino acids. The CDR3 nucleotides read TGTGCCAGCAGTTTGCAGGGGCTTGTCAGGGGAAAACTGTTTTTT. Translation: CASSLQGLVRGKLFF.

The CDR3, as DNA: TGCGCCAGCAGCTGGACAGGGAAAAATGAAAAACTGTTTTTT. Its protein product is CASSWTGKNEKLFF. The genes are TRBV5-1 and TRBJ1-4, with TRBD1 matching over 8 bases. The trim removed 3 bases at V and 5 bases at J, leaving 3 bases unmatched. Germline-derived CDR1 and CDR2 are SGHRS and YFSETQ. The CDR3 totals 14 residues.

The chain employs TRBV18 and TRBJ1-6; 7 bases fit TRBD1. With 3 bases clipped from V and 0 bases from J, the junction kept 8 bases outside the gene matches. In germline, CDR1 is KGHSH, CDR2 LQKENI. CDR3 length: 18 amino acids. The CDR3 DNA is TGTGCCAGCTCACCCCTGGCCAGGGGGTTCTCCTATAATTCACCCCTCCACTTT. It codes for CASSPLARGFSYNSPLHF.

The rearrangement uses TRBV21-1 and TRBJ2-7; the listed D gene, TRBD1, was not tested against the DNA. TRBV21-1 is a known pseudogene. The CDR3 sequence is 10 residues long. DNA of the CDR3: TGTGCCAGCAGGGACACGGAGCAGTACTTC. The encoded protein is CASRDTEQYF.

The chain employs TRBV5-1 and TRBJ2-7, with 9 bases identical to TRBD1. The V gene's germline CDR1 is SGHRS and CDR2 YFSETQ. The junction had 9 bases not matched to a gene; V was cut back by 5 bases and J by 3 bases. There are 15 residues in the CDR3. The CDR3 DNA is TGCGCCAGCAGACGCACCGGGACAGGGAGCTACGAGCAGTACTTC. Its translation is CASRRTGTGSYEQYF.

This chain connects TRBV10-3 to TRBJ1-1; D possibly corresponds to TRBD1 (6 bases). Per the germline V gene, CDR1 is ENHRY and CDR2 is SYGVKD. The CDR3 totals 13 residues. Trimming cost V 5 bases and J 3 bases, with 10 bases left between them. The CDR3 sequence: CAISPGDYTEAFF. In nucleotides, the CDR3 is TGTGCCATCAGTCCAGGGGATTACACTGAAGCTTTCTTT.

This clone was picked up a small number of times. The chain links TRBV6-5 to TRBJ1-4; weak D call: TRBD1 (5 bases). The CDR3 contains 15 residues. From germline, CDR1 is MNHEY and CDR2 SVGAGI. V shed 6 bases and J shed 5 bases, with 16 bases lying between them. The DNA of the CDR3 is TGTGCCAGCAGCCCCAGGGCAGGGCCGAATGAAAAACTGTTTTTT. Residues: CASSPRAGPNEKLFF.

This chain connects TRBV6-4 to TRBJ1-2, with D unclear. CDR1 MRHNA and CDR2 SNTAGT come from the germline V gene. Trimming removed 0 bases from V and 5 bases from J, with 7 bases in between. CDR3 length: 13 residues. CDR3 DNA sequence: TGTGCCAGCAGTGACTCGACGGAGTATGGCTACACCTTC. Translation gives CASSDSTEYGYTF.

The chain links TRBV27 to TRBJ2-7; D call uncertain. The CDR3 loop spans 15 amino acids. Germline CDR1 reads MNHEY; CDR2 reads SMNVEV (reference sequence). The V and J ends lost 5 bases and 1 base respectively, with 15 bases between them. The CDR3 loop is CASSLTPGGSYEQYF. The CDR3 DNA is TGTGCCAGCAGTCTCACCCCTGGCGGTTCCTACGAGCAGTACTTC.

This chain uses TRBV5-1 with TRBJ2-7; 7 nucleotides align to TRBD1. CDR1 and CDR2 (germline): SGHRS, YFSETQ. This CDR3 contains 15 residues. V dropped 3 bases and J dropped 3; count of bases not matched to a gene: 9. The CDR3 DNA sequence: TGCGCCAGCAGCTCGGGCCCGGGACAGAACTACGAGCAGTACTTC. It translates to CASSSGPGQNYEQYF.

The J gene is TRBJ1-2, the V gene TRBV5-1; D is possibly TRBD1 (6 bases). The CDR3 is 13 residues long. Germline loops: CDR1 SGHRS, CDR2 YFSETQ. V shed 6 bases and J shed 3 bases, with 12 bases lying between them. CDR3 nucleotide sequence: TGCGCCAGCAATTCAGGGGCTGACTATGGCTACACCTTC. This translates into CASNSGADYGYTF.

The chain joins TRBV21-1 to TRBJ2-7; the DNA was not compared with TRBD2, the D call given in the table. TRBV21-1 is a listed pseudogene. CDR3 size: 13 residues. The CDR3 nucleotides read TGTGCCAACCTACTAGCCACAGACTACGAGCAGTACTTC. It codes for CANLLATDYEQYF.

This chain links TRBV11-3 with TRBJ2-1, with 8 bases lining up with TRBD1. The CDR3 is 15 amino acids. V was pared by 4 bases and J by 8 bases, with 10 bases of the junction left unmatched. Germline lookup yields CDR1 SGHNT and CDR2 YENEEA. CDR3 protein: CASSSGGLGSDEQFF. CDR3 DNA sequence: TGTGCCAGCAGCTCAGGGGGCCTTGGGTCCGATGAGCAGTTCTTC.

The chain recombines TRBV7-3 with TRBJ1-1; TRBD1 agrees at 7 bases. The germline gives CDR1 SGHTA, CDR2 FQGTGA. The CDR3 is 14 amino acids. Germline trimming cut 2 bases from V and 6 bases from J; bases unmatched to any gene: 6. CDR3 nucleotides: TGTGCCAGCAGCTTAGAGGGGGCCCTACCTGAAGCTTTCTTT. This codes for CASSLEGALPEAFF.

The chain carries TRBV7-2 and TRBJ1-2, with 8 nucleotides matching TRBD1. V was clipped by 3 bases and J by 2 bases; unmatched bases: 5. The CDR3 loop spans 15 amino acids. Germline assignment: CDR1 SGHTA and CDR2 FQGNSA. The CDR3 loop reads CASSLDRVLNYGYTF. The CDR3 coding sequence is TGTGCCAGCAGCTTGGACAGGGTGTTAAACTATGGCTACACCTTC.

The chain couples TRBV7-6 to TRBJ1-2, with D hard to call. With 0 bases removed from V and 5 bases from J, the gap between germline ends came to 7 bases. The germline CDR1 and CDR2 sequences are SGHVS and FNYEAQ. The CDR3 consists of 13 residues. Here the CDR3 DNA reads TGTGCCAGCAGCTTAGCTCCCTTATATGGCTACACCTTC. This codes for CASSLAPLYGYTF. The full variable domain, with the rest looked up from reference TRBV7-6 and TRBJ1-2, is GAGVSQSPRYKVTKRGQDVALRCDPISGHVSLYWYRQALGQGPEFLTYFNYEAQQDKSGLPNDRFSAERPEGSISTLTIQRTEQRDSAMYRCASSLAPLYGYTFGSGTRLTVV.

The chain employs TRBV5-4 and TRBJ2-1; 7 bases agree with TRBD1. CDR1 SGHNT and CDR2 YYREEE come from the germline V gene (reference sequence). The CDR3 totals 15 residues. V shed 1 base, J shed 6 bases, and the junction held 7 bases outside the gene matches. This CDR3 is CASSLNRGGSNEQFF. CDR3 DNA: TGTGCCAGCAGCTTGAACAGGGGTGGAAGCAATGAGCAGTTCTTC.

This chain's CDR3 is CATSDSRDINQPQHF. CDR3 nucleotides: TGTGCCACCAGTGATTCCCGGGACATCAATCAGCCCCAGCATTTT. The chain employs TRBV24-1 and TRBJ1-5; TRBD1 might be the D (6 bases). CDR1 and CDR2 (germline): KGHDR, SFDVKD. The CDR3 covers 15 residues. The V and J ends lost 2 bases and 3 bases respectively, with 10 bases between them.

The chain joins TRBV3-1 (or the pseudogene TRBV3-2) to TRBJ2-7, with TRBD1 identical over 7 bases. CDR3 length: 14 amino acids. Germline CDR1 and CDR2: LGHDT and YNNKEL (reference sequence). The ends lost 2 bases at V and 6 bases at J; junction bases unmatched: 7. CDR3 residues: CASSQRDRVSEQYF. The CDR3 DNA is TGTGCCAGCAGCCAACGCGACAGGGTTTCCGAGCAGTACTTC.

This chain uses TRBV2 with TRBJ1-1; 7 nucleotides line up with TRBD1. The CDR3 length is 13 residues. With 5 bases clipped from V and 3 bases from J, the junction kept 3 bases outside the gene matches. Germline V gives CDR1 SNHLY, CDR2 FYNNEI. CDR3 in DNA: TGTGCCAGCAGTTCACAGGGGTACACTGAAGCTTTCTTT. This codes for CASSSQGYTEAFF.

V gene TRBV27 combines with J gene TRBJ2-7; D is perhaps TRBD1 (6 bases). The CDR3 loop spans 15 amino acids. Germline CDR1 is MNHEY and CDR2 is SMNVEV (reference sequence). The germline V and J ends were trimmed by 6 bases and 1 base, with 16 bases remaining between them. CDR3 in DNA: TGTGCCAGCAGACCACTTGACAGGTTTTCCTACGAGCAGTACTTC. Translated, it gives CASRPLDRFSYEQYF.

CDR3 loop: CASSPPTRHTEAFF. In DNA form, the CDR3 reads TGTGCCAGCAGTCCTCCCACCAGGCACACTGAAGCTTTCTTT. The chain couples TRBV28 to TRBJ1-1; D gene ambiguous. The V end was cut by 5 bases, the J end by 3 bases, with 13 bases between. Germline-derived CDR1 and CDR2 are MDHEN and SYDVKM. The length of the CDR3 is 14 residues.

The rearrangement joins TRBV28 to TRBJ2-5; TRBD2 might be the D (6 bases). The V end was cut by 3 bases, the J end by 7 bases, with 6 bases between. The CDR3 spans 11 residues. CDR1 and CDR2 from the germline V gene are MDHEN and SYDVKM. The chain's CDR3 is CASSLEGTQYF. In nucleotides, the CDR3 is TGTGCCAGCAGTTTGGAGGGGACCCAGTACTTC.

This clone is a singleton in its sample. V usage is TRBV7-2 and J usage is TRBJ2-7, with D possibly being TRBD2 (5 bases). Germline V lookup: CDR1 SGHTA, CDR2 FQGNSA. V lost 1 base and J 2 bases, leaving 9 bases between the germline ends. This CDR3 is 14 amino acids long. CDR3 in amino acids: CASSLDRGAYEQYF. The CDR3 bases are TGTGCCAGCAGCTTAGACCGGGGAGCCTACGAGCAGTACTTC.